This T cell receptor beta chain stems from a study of cytomegalovirus exposure and HLA in healthy donors. Measured with immunoSEQ multiplex PCR; TCRdb has only the in-frame clones, and not every one. The sample includes approximately 230,000 clones, more than 75% seen only once; the top ten take more than 10%. The ends were cut back, 11 bases at V and 1 base at J, with 21 bases in the middle. The CDR3 covers 15 residues. CDR1 and CDR2 (germline): MNHNS, SASEGT. Sequencing was performed on PBMCs. V gene TRBV6-1 combines with J gene TRBJ2-7, with D perhaps being TRBD1 or TRBD2 (5 bases each). This sequence originates from a man aged 18 to 35 in good health and CMV-seropositive. The CDR3 DNA sequence: TGTGCCGGGACCTTCCAAGTTGGTGGGTCCTACGAGCAGTACTTC. Amino acids: CAGTFQVGGSYEQYF.